This TCR beta chain was sequenced in a study of blood T cell repertoires in COVID-19. Turning to the study itself: T cells, B-cell-depleted T cells, or PBMCs supplied cDNA or gDNA.

The CDR3 totals 17 residues. The germline gives CDR1 SGHRS, CDR2 YFSETQ. V was cut by 5 bases and J by 2 bases, with 22 bases left in between. Here immunoSEQ multiplex PCR was the method, and the copy in TCRdb shows in-frame clones only, minus some. In the table there are some 93,000 clones, approximately 83% of which are singletons. The sample holds one count of this clone. This clonotype was obtained from a man aged 60-69 years with acute or convalescent COVID-19. The chain uses TRBV5-1 and TRBJ1-2; D possibly corresponds to TRBD1 (5 bases). Material: peripheral blood. CDR3: CASSRMVVGTANYGYTF. DNA of the CDR3: TGCGCCAGCAGTCGAATGGTGGTGGGGACTGCAAACTATGGCTACACCTTC.